These 14 T cell receptor beta chains came from one sample sequenced in a study of blood T cell repertoires in COVID-19. Profiling relied on immunoSEQ multiplex PCR, and the TCRdb table lists in-frame clones only, not all of them. The sample has 310,000 or so clones, roughly 90% seen once; the top ten hold 9.5%. Sequencing input: PBMCs or T cells enriched from blood (not recorded which). These receptor sequences come from a woman aged 35 to 49 who had recovered from COVID-19.

This chain links TRBV6-5 with TRBJ1-2; D unclear. V lost 2 bases to trimming and J lost 8 bases, with 12 bases between them. From germline, CDR1 is MNHEY and CDR2 SVGAGI. The CDR3 runs 13 residues. CDR3 loop: CASSYGREGGYTF. CDR3 coding DNA: TGTGCCAGCAGTTACGGGAGGGAAGGCGGCTACACCTTC.

This clone was detected once. The V gene is TRBV5-8, the J gene TRBJ2-7, with a tentative D call TRBD1 (6 bases). V was clipped by 4 bases and J by 3 bases, with 11 bases between them. Germline values: CDR1 SGHTS, CDR2 YDEGEE. This CDR3 has 13 residues. The chain's CDR3 is CASSLHRDYEQYF. The CDR3 DNA reads as TGTGCCAGCAGCCTTCACAGGGACTACGAGCAGTACTTC.

The gene calls are TRBV27 and TRBJ2-7, with D perhaps matching TRBD2 (5 bases). This CDR3 is 14 amino acids long. Trimming pared 0 bases from V and 2 bases from J, leaving 8 bases between. The germline V gene has CDR1 MNHEY and CDR2 SMNVEV (reference sequence). Here the CDR3 reads CASSLSGIPYEQYF. CDR3 sequence (DNA): TGTGCCAGCAGTTTATCCGGGATCCCCTACGAGCAGTACTTC.

CDR3 in amino acids: CASSPLRDRGPLEQYF. CDR3 bases: TGTGCCAGCTCACCTCTAAGGGACAGGGGGCCTCTCGAGCAGTACTTC. This chain joins TRBV18 and TRBJ2-7; TRBD1 aligns across 12 bases. The CDR3 is 16 residues long. CDR1 is KGHSH and CDR2 is LQKENI in the germline V gene. The ends lost 3 bases at V and 6 bases at J; junction bases unmatched: 9.

The chain recombines TRBV19 with TRBJ1-5, with TRBD1 matching over 9 bases. Germline lookup yields CDR1 LNHDA and CDR2 SQIVND (reference sequence). The ends lost 4 bases at V and 7 bases at J; junction bases unmatched: 11. There are 16 residues in the CDR3. CDR3 loop: CASSTTGGAGEQPQHF. In DNA, the CDR3 is TGTGCCAGTAGTACCACAGGGGGCGCCGGGGAACAGCCCCAGCATTTT. The entire variable domain, with the rest obtained from reference TRBV19 and TRBJ1-5, is as follows: DGGITQSPKYLFRKEGQNVTLSCEQNLNHDAMYWYRQDPGQGLRLIYYSQIVNDFQKGDIAEGYSVSREKKESFPLTVTSAQKNPTAFYLCASSTTGGAGEQPQHFGDGTRLSIL.

The genes are TRBV5-1 and TRBJ1-1; 8 bases agree with TRBD1. Germline CDR1 is SGHRS and CDR2 is YFSETQ. Trimming cost V 0 bases and J 0 bases; bases outside gene matches: 1. This CDR3 is built from 15 residues. The CDR3: CASSLGDRLNTEAFF. The CDR3 nucleotides are TGCGCCAGCAGCTTGGGGGACAGGTTGAACACTGAAGCTTTCTTT.

The CDR3 nucleotides read TGTGCCAGCAGTTACAGGGTCTCCTACGAGCAGTACTTC. Protein product: CASSYRVSYEQYF. This chain connects TRBV12-3 or TRBV12-4 to TRBJ2-7; D possibly corresponds to TRBD1 (6 bases). This CDR3 comprises 13 residues. Trimming stripped 4 bases from V and 0 bases from J, with 7 bases between.

V gene TRBV7-2 combines with J gene TRBJ1-1; D possibly corresponds to TRBD1 (5 bases). Trimming cost V 3 bases and J 7 bases, with 15 bases left between them. This CDR3 region has 14 residues. Germline-derived CDR1 and CDR2 are SGHTA and FQGNSA. The CDR3: CASSFGGTVIEAFF. The CDR3 DNA follows: TGTGCCAGCAGCTTTGGGGGGACCGTTATTGAAGCTTTCTTT.

The V call is TRBV30, the J call TRBJ1-5, with 10 nucleotides matching TRBD1. The germline CDR1 and CDR2 sequences are GTSNPN and SVGIG (reference sequence). This CDR3 has 17 residues. Trimming took 3 bases from V and 0 from J; bases not matched to a gene: 8. CDR3 in amino acids: CAWSGTGAIHSNQPQHF. The DNA of the CDR3 is TGTGCCTGGAGCGGGACAGGGGCCATACATAGCAATCAGCCCCAGCATTTT.

This clone was counted a few times. The CDR3 nucleotides read TGTGCCTCGACAGGGGTGGATCAGCCCCAGCATTTT. This translates into CASTGVDQPQHF. The V and J genes are TRBV19 and TRBJ1-5; 8 bases line up with TRBD1. The CDR3 spans 12 residues. The V gene's germline CDR1 is LNHDA and CDR2 SQIVND (reference sequence). J lost 5 bases, V lost 11 bases, and 5 bases had no gene match.

This chain connects TRBV2 to TRBJ1-4; 9 bases map to TRBD1. CDR3 length equals 15 residues. The germline gives CDR1 SNHLY, CDR2 FYNNEI. The junction had 7 bases not matched to a gene; V was cut back by 6 bases and J by 5 bases. The CDR3 here is CASSPNRGRNEKLFF. CDR3 DNA sequence: TGTGCCAGCAGCCCAAACAGGGGGCGAAATGAAAAACTGTTTTTT.

The V gene is TRBV5-6, the J gene TRBJ2-7; 8 bases align to TRBD1. Unmatched junction bases numbered 20, after V lost 6 bases and J lost 3 bases. The CDR3 has 18 amino acids. Per germline, CDR1 SGHDT and CDR2 YYEEEE. CDR3 in amino acids: CASIDNDNWGDRSYEQYF. The DNA for the CDR3 is TGTGCCAGCATCGACAACGACAATTGGGGGGACAGGAGCTACGAGCAGTACTTC.

This CDR3 reads CASSSLTGGINQPQHF. Written as DNA, the CDR3 is TGTGCCAGCAGTTCCCTGACAGGGGGGATCAATCAGCCCCAGCATTTT. The V gene is TRBV27, the J gene TRBJ1-5, with 9 bases aligning to TRBD1. This CDR3 has 16 residues. Germline values: CDR1 MNHEY, CDR2 SMNVEV (reference sequence). The V gene end was trimmed by 4 bases and the J gene end by 3 bases; junction bases not matched to a gene: 7.

This chain joins TRBV7-9 and TRBJ1-3; D is perhaps TRBD1 (6 bases). V lost 4 bases, J lost 0 bases, and 13 bases lay in between. Germline assignment: CDR1 SEHNR and CDR2 FQNEAQ (reference sequence). CDR3 length equals 16 residues. The CDR3 region is CASSSPGDTSGNTIYF. The CDR3 nucleotides are TGTGCCAGCAGCTCCCCCGGGGACACCTCTGGAAACACCATATATTTT. Together with reference TRBV7-9 and TRBJ1-3, the CDR3 gives the full variable domain: DTGVSQNPRHKITKRGQNVTFRCDPISEHNRLYWYRQTLGQGPEFLTYFQNEAQLEKSRLLSDRFSAERPKGSFSTLEIQRTEQGDSAMYLCASSSPGDTSGNTIYFGEGSWLTVV.